This T cell receptor (beta chain) originates from a study of blood T cell repertoires in COVID-19. Study details: Samples representing acute and convalescent COVID-19 were sourced from the United States, Italy and Spain. The cDNA or gDNA used as material had been derived from T cells, B-cell-depleted T cells, or PBMCs.

In the study's own analysis: From reference gene primer amplification, estimates of nucleated cell counts were derived. Measured with immunoSEQ multiplex PCR; TCRdb has only the in-frame clones, and not every one. Clone size and the V and J calls come from that table; the DNA yielded D and trimming. The repertoire has some 83,000 clones, 80% of them found once; the top ten carry 4.5% to 7%. Trimming at V came to 4 bases and at J to 5 bases, leaving 10 bases not matched to a gene. Germline CDR1 is LGHDT and CDR2 is YNNKEL (reference sequence). The CDR3 covers 17 residues. The gene calls are TRBV3-1 (or the pseudogene TRBV3-2) and TRBJ2-5, with 13 nucleotides matching TRBD2. The sequence came from a man aged 55 to 70 with active or convalescent COVID-19. Sequenced input: peripheral blood. CDR3 in amino acids: CASSPTLAGGPRETQYF. CDR3 DNA sequence: TGTGCCAGCAGCCCCACACTAGCGGGGGGGCCCCGGGAGACCCAGTACTTC.